This T cell receptor beta chain came from a study of cytomegalovirus exposure and HLA in healthy donors (dated by TCRdb to about 2017). Background on the whole study: An earlier analysis of fewer than 750 of the donors reported 276 Gb of sequence data and 117 million unique TCR beta sequences obtained from roughly 170 million T cells. The aim of the study was to test whether cataloging public T cell receptors could identify signatures of past pathogen exposure. Of the approximately 400 genotyped donors, 80% to 90% were placed in the genetic ancestry cluster associated with self-reported Caucasian donors. The study combined high-throughput TCR immunosequencing, statistical association of individual TCRs with disease status, and machine learning to predict cytomegalovirus infection status. The study profiled the T cell repertoires of more than 500 subjects by immunosequencing and related them to cytomegalovirus serostatus. A later analysis re-analyzed previously published TCR beta repertoires from 500 to 700 donors and added high-resolution HLA genotyping to study TCR occurrence patterns. On average, about 200,000 unique TCR beta nucleotide sequences were sequenced per donor among about 400 genotyped donors of the cohort, with 15% to 20% of those sequences being non-productive. HLA typing covered class I and class II loci at four-digit resolution. Rather than drawing on any new phenotypic data, the later analysis identified candidate immune exposures from TCR beta sequences and the way those sequences occurred across donors. Donor age, sex, ethnicity and CMV serostatus were compiled together with the repertoire data. The number of donors typed differed by locus, with about 629-630 for A, B, C, DRB1 and DQB1, approximately 500 for DQA1, about 610 for DPA1, and around 460 for DPB1. Four or five DR-DQ haplotypes were handled as single units for association and clustering because linkage in the cohort was strong. Every discovery cohort repertoire had been produced on one sequencing platform. In addition to the first cohort of about 650 subjects, a separate validation cohort of approximately 110 different subjects was used. In an earlier analysis of several hundred of the donors, high-throughput TCR beta sequencing was used to judge whether each TCR beta V gene segment behaved as functional or pseudogenic. Approximately 310 gigabases of sequencing data and some 85 million unique TCR sequences were included in an early release covering under 650 HLA-typed donors. Genome-wide SNP genotypes for about 65% of the roughly 670 donors were used in a later genetic analysis, which treated that subset as a discovery cohort. On the study overall, not on this receptor specifically: A later analysis found that most CMV-associated TCR beta chains appeared HLA-restricted, with HLA associations seemingly driven largely by CMV exposure. Only TCR beta chains were sequenced in this cohort, and the absence of alpha or paired-chain data limited detectable features. HLA typing was unavailable for some donors at each locus, so association tests used only the typed subset. Most TCR sequences were observed very rarely across donors, whereas some public TCRs were present in many individuals. The earlier analysis of 587 of the donors excluded 15 to 20 rarely observed V segments, including chromosome 9 orphons, because counts were too low. The sequencing pipeline was judged likely to have produced a cluster of highly shared sequence variants as a technical artifact. Assigning TCR associations to individual alleles was difficult when HLA alleles, especially DR and DQ, strongly co-occurred. In a later analysis, HLA-associated TCR beta chains showed more clonal expansion and lower generation probabilities than non-associated chains that were equally common. In an earlier analysis of around 600 of the donors, most TCR beta V segments appeared in productive rearrangements about 87% or about 30% of the time, broadly matching IMGT annotations. In a later analysis, 15,000 to 20,000 TCR beta sequences were associated with specific HLA alleles at a false discovery rate of 0.05. CMV serostatus was the only immune exposure information available for the cohort. Three of the identified cytomegalovirus-associated TCR beta chains were confirmed in vitro to be specific for cytomegalovirus antigens. The authors suggested that the approach could potentially be extended to other disease states and immunological phenotypes. Some IMGT-functional V segments, including TRBV6-2 and TRBV6-3, could not be distinguished by the 87-base-pair reads and were therefore excluded. In a later analysis, the rate of TCR association differed among HLA loci, with DRB1 alleles having the most associated TCRs and HLA-C alleles having the fewest. Correlated functional status among segregating V segments might be attributable to linkage disequilibrium, but an unknown experimental factor could not be ruled out. According to a later genetic analysis, donors in an Asian-associated ancestry cluster had fewer N-insertions in productive TCRs than the approximately 650-donor mean. The study gave a list of around 170 TCR beta chains associated with cytomegalovirus. Presence/absence analyses assumed roughly uniform sequencing depth across donors, an assumption that may not hold. A later genetic analysis associated a missense DCLRE1C variant with V-gene and J-gene trimming of TCR beta chains, and an independent cohort replicated the association. In a later analysis, several top co-occurrence clusters were reported to appear linked to parvovirus B19, influenza, CMV and Epstein-Barr virus. Cytomegalovirus status was reported to be diagnosed by the classifier with high specificity and sensitivity in both the original and validation cohorts. A further reported finding was that TCR beta sequences accurately predicted the HLA-A and HLA-B alleles for most subjects in the first cohort.

The method behind the library was the immunoSEQ multiplex PCR assay. A mixture of 60 forward primers for TCR Vbeta segments and 13 reverse primers for TCR Jbeta segments was used in the multiplex PCR. The CDR3 region of rearranged TCR beta genes was amplified from genomic DNA with a multiplex PCR assay. On the Illumina HiSeq System, the amplified TCR beta libraries were sequenced as 87-base-pair reads. As for how the authors treated the data: A later analysis counted tens of millions of unique TCR beta chains across the 650 to 700 repertoires, and roughly 11 million of these chains were shared by at least two donors. A nearest-neighbor algorithm error-corrected the raw reads and collapsed the reads into unique sequences, merging closely related sequences to remove PCR and sequencing errors. CDR3 sequences were aligned to IMGT reference sequences to assign V, D and J gene segments. Each retained sequence needed at least a six-nucleotide match to both a V gene segment and a J gene segment. Rearrangements were classified as productive when the CDR3 lacked stop codons and remained in frame with V and J, and all other rearrangements were classified as non-productive. CDR3 was defined by IMGT convention, running from the second conserved V-encoded cysteine to the conserved J-encoded phenylalanine. The earlier analysis of about 590 of the donors excluded sequences that lacked an unambiguous match to a single V gene segment. In an earlier analysis of about 590 of the donors, a V segment was called functional when productive rearrangements were above 56.7%, and segregating when the standard deviation between donors exceeded 5%. To diagnose cytomegalovirus status from the catalog of TCR beta chain sequences, a statistical classification framework was built. In a later analysis, V and J genes were assigned by comparing TCR nucleotide sequences against IMGT/GENE-DB human TR gene sequences. In a later analysis, CDR3 sequences and most-parsimonious VDJ recombination scenarios were assigned using the TCRdist pipeline. In a later analysis, each TCR beta chain was defined by its CDR3 amino acid sequence together with its V-gene family, and reads without a unique V-gene family were excluded. To address suspected cross-contamination and a sequencing artifact, a later analysis removed several hundred highly shared, low-generation-probability nucleotide sequences. In a later analysis, a clonal expansion index was calculated for each public chain from normalized within-repertoire ranks of inferred template counts. A later analysis computed generation probabilities with a VDJ recombination model fitted to out-of-frame rearrangements, and checked the results against IGoR. In a later analysis, hypergeometric tests were used to score TCR-TCR, TCR-HLA and TCR-CMV co-occurrence, with a repertoire-size bias correction applied to TCR pairs. A later analysis estimated false discovery rates by permuting HLA or CMV assignments 20 times. In a later analysis, co-occurring TCRs were grouped with DBSCAN, and TCRdist sequence similarity was added when clustering was performed within HLA-allele-positive subsets. Co-occurrence clustering excluded repertoires with fewer than 30,000 or more than 120,000 public chains, plus five with anomalous nucleotide sharing. TCRdb mirrors the immuneACCESS table, restricted to in-frame sequences. Some clones are absent from its copies; in checked studies, under half trace to an unresolved V gene, and the reason for the others is unknown. That table supplies the V and J calls and clone size; D and trimming were determined from the DNA. This sample lists about 160,000 clones; roughly 80% were detected once. The top ten clones comprise roughly 2.1% of the sample.

The cohort comprised fewer than 750 healthy bone marrow donors. At the time of sampling, all cohort members were nominally healthy, though unrecorded immune exposures were likely present. The donor was CMV seropositive and belonged to the group of 250 to 300 seropositive cohort members. A peripheral blood sample was collected from each donor, and TCR beta sequencing was performed on peripheral blood mononuclear cells. The Qiagen DNeasy Blood Extraction Kit was used to extract genomic DNA from the blood cell samples. Worth noting for this clone: What this receptor recognizes is not known. One base away there is no much larger clone; base qualities are not given.

The junction carries 11 bases between V and J, which are trimmed by 3 bases and 3 bases respectively. The CDR3 contains 15 residues, cysteine and phenylalanine counted. Only the CDR3 DNA is retained, 45 bases long and in frame from the first base. Taken from the germline V gene, the CDR1 and CDR2 loops are MRHNA and SNTAGT. The chain is made from TRBV6-4 and TRBJ1-4; no D segment can be confidently identified. Sequences were obtained from PBMCs. The TCR sequence derives from a man aged 50-60 years in good health and CMV-seropositive. The DNA sequence follows: TGTGCCAGCAGTGAGGGCGGGGATGCTAATGAAAAACTGTTTTTT. Translation gives CASSEGGDANEKLFF.